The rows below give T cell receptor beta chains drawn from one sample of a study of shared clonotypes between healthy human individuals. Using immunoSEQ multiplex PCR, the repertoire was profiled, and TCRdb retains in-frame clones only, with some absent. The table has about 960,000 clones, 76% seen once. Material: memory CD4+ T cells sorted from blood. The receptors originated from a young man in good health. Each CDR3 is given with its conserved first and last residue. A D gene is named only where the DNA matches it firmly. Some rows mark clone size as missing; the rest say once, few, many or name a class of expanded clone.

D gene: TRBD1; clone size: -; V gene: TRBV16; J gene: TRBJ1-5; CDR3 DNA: TGTGCCAGCAGCCGGAGACAGGGGCCCGGCGGGCCCCAGCATTTT; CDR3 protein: CASSRRQGPGGPQHF
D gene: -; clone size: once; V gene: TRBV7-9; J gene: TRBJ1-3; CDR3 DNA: TGTGCCAGCAGCTTAGACAAATCTGGAAACACCATATATTTT; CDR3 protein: CASSLDKSGNTIYF
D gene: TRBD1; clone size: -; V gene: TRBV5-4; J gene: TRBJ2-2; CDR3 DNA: TGTGCCAGCAGCTCGGGACAGGGGCTGCCGAGGGGTCTGTTTTTT; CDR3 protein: CASSSGQGLPRGLFF
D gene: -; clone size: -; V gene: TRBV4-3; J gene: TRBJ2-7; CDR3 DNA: TGCGCCAGCAGCCAAGAAACGGGAGTTTACGAGCAGTACTTC; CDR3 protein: CASSQETGVYEQYF
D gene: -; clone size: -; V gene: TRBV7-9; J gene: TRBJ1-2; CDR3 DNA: TGTGCCAGCAGCTCTATGAATGGCTACACCTTC; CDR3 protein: CASSSMNGYTF
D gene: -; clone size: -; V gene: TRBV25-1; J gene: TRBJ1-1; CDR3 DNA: TGTGCCAGCACCGGGACACCGAACACTGAAGCTTTCTTT; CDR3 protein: CASTGTPNTEAFF
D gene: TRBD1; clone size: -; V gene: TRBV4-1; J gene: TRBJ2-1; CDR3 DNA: TGCGCCAGCAGCCAAGATAAGCGGTCCGGGACAGGGGGCGCTGAGCAGTTCTTC; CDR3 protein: CASSQDKRSGTGGAEQFF
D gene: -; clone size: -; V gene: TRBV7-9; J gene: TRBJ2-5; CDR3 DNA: TGTGCCAGCAGCTTATCCGATTGGGAGACCCAGTACTTC; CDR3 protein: CASSLSDWETQYF
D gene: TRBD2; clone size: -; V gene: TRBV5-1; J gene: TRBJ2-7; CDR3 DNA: TGCGCCAGCAGCCCGACTAGCGGGGGCACCTATGGCGAGCAGTACTTC; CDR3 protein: CASSPTSGGTYGEQYF
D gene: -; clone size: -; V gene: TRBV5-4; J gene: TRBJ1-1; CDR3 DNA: TGTGCCAGCAGCTTGGGGGGGGCGGTTAAAACTGAAGCTTTCTTT; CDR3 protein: CASSLGGAVKTEAFF
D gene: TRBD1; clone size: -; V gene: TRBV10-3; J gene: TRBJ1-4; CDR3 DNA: TGTGCCATCAGTGGAGGGGGCGGGATTAATGAAAAACTGTTTTTT; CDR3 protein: CAISGGGGINEKLFF
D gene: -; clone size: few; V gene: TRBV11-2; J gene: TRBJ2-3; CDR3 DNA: TGTGCCAGCAGCTTAGTAAGAGATACGCAGTATTTT; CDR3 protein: CASSLVRDTQYF
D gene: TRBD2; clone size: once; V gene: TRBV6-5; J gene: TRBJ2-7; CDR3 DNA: TGTGCCAGCAGCGTGACTAGCGGGAGTTACTACGAGCAGTACTTC; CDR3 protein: CASSVTSGSYYEQYF
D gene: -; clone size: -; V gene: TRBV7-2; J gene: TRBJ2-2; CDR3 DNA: TGTGCCAGCAGCCGTGGACGGGCCGGCGGGGAGCTGTTTTTT; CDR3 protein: CASSRGRAGGELFF
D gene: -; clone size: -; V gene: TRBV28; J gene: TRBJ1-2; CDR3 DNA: TGTGCCAGCAGCATCCCATCCGGGGCCGGGGGTGGCTACACCTTC; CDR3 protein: CASSIPSGAGGGYTF
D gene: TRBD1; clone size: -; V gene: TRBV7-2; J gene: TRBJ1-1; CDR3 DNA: TGTGCCAGCAGCTCAACAGGGGGCGGCACTGAAGCTTTCTTT; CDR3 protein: CASSSTGGGTEAFF
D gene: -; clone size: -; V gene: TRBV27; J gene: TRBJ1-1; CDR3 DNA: TGTGCCACACGCCCCTCGACAGGACCAGGAACTGAAGCTTTCTTT; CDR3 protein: CATRPSTGPGTEAFF
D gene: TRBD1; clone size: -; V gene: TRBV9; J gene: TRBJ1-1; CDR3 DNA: TGTGCCAGCAGCGGACAGGGGGTGAACACTGAAGCTTTCTTT; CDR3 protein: CASSGQGVNTEAFF
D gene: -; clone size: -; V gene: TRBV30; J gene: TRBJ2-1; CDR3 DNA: TGTGCCTGGACCAGGTTCGGGGATACCTACAATGAGCAGTTCTTC; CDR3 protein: CAWTRFGDTYNEQFF
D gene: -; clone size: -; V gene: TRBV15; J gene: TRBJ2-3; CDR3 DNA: TGTGCCACCACTGAGGGACTGAGGGATACGCAGTATTTT; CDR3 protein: CATTEGLRDTQYF
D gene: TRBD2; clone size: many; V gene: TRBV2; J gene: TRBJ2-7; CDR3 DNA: TGTGCCAGCAGTGAAGCCCACCTAGCGGGAGGCGAGCAGTACTTC; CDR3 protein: CASSEAHLAGGEQYF
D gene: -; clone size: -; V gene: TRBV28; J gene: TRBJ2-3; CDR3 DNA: TGTGCCAGCAGTTTGGGGGCAGATACGCAGTATTTT; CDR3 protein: CASSLGADTQYF
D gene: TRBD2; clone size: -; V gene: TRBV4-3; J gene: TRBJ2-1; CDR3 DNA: TGCGCCAGCAGCCAAGATGTGATAGCGGGAAACAATGAGCAGTTCTTC; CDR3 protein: CASSQDVIAGNNEQFF
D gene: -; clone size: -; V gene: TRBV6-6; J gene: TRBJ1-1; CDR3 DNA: TGTGCCAGCAGCAAACAGACGGAGAACACTGAAGCTTTCTTT; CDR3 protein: CASSKQTENTEAFF
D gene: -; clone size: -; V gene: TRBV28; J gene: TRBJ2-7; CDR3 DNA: TGTGCCAGCAACAGCCCGTACGAGCAGTACTTC; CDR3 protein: CASNSPYEQYF
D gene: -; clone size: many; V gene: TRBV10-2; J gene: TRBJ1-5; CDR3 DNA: TGCGCCAGCAGTGAGTCAGGGTTGGGGCGAAGCAATCAGCCCCAGCATTTT; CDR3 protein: CASSESGLGRSNQPQHF
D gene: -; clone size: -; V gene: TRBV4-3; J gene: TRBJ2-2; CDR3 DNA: TGCGCCAGCAGCCAGGACGTCCCCCCCGGGGCCAGTACCGGGGAGCTGTTTTTT; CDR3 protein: CASSQDVPPGASTGELFF
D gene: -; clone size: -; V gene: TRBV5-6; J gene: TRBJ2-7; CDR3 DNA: TGTGCCAGCAGCTCCTCAGGCTACGAGCAGTACTTC; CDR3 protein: CASSSSGYEQYF
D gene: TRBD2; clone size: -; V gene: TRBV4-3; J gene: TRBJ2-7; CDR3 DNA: TGCGCCAGCAGCCAAGAGGTGAGGGGCGGGAGAATTAGTCTGGAGCAGTACTTC; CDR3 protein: CASSQEVRGGRISLEQYF
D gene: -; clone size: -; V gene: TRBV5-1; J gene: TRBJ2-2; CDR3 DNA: TGCGCCAGCAGCGGACGACAGAGGGACACCGGGGAGCTGTTTTTT; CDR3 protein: CASSGRQRDTGELFF
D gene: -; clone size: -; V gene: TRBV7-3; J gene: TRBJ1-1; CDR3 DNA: TGTGCCAGCAGCTTGGGACCGAACATGAACACTGAAGCTTTCTTT; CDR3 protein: CASSLGPNMNTEAFF
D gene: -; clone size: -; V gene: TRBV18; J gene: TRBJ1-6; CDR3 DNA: TGTGCCAGTTCAGAGGGCTCCTATAATTCACCCCTCCACTTT; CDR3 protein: CASSEGSYNSPLHF
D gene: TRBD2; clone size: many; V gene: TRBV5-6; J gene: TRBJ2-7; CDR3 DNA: TGTGCCAGCAGCTTCCCACTAGCGAACGAGCAGTACTTC; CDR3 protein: CASSFPLANEQYF
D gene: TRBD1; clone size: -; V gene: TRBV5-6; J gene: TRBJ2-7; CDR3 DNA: TGTGCCAGCAGCTTGGACAGGGGCTACGAGCAGTACTTC; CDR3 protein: CASSLDRGYEQYF
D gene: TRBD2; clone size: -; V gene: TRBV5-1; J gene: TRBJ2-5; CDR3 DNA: TGCGCCAGCAGCTTCGTCGGGGGGGACCAAGAGACCCAGTACTTC; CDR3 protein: CASSFVGGDQETQYF
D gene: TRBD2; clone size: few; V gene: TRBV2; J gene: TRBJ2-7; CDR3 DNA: TGTGCCAGCAGTGAGGGGATACTAGCGGGGAGACACTTC; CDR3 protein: CASSEGILAGRHF
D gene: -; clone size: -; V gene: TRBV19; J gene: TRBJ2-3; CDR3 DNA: TGTGCCAGTAGTCAAACCCTATTTCATACGCAGTATTTT; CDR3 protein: CASSQTLFHTQYF
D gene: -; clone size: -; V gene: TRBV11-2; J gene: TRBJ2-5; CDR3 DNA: TGTGCCAGCAGCCCCAGTACGAAAGAGACCCAGTACTTC; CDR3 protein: CASSPSTKETQYF
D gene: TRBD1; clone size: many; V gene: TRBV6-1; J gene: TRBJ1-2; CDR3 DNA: TGTGCCAGCAGGGGACAGGGGGGCTATGGCTACACCTTC; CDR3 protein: CASRGQGGYGYTF
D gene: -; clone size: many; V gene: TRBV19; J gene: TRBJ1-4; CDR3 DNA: TGTGCCAGTAGTACAGAGGCTGAAAAACTGTTTTTT; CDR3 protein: CASSTEAEKLFF
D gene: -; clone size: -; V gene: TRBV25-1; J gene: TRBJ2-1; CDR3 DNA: TGTGCCAGCAGTACGCCACCGGATTACAATGAGCAGTTCTTC; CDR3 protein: CASSTPPDYNEQFF
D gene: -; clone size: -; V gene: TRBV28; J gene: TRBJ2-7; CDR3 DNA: TGTGCCAGCAGTTTGGGTGGGGGCTACGAGCAGTACTTC; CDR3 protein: CASSLGGGYEQYF
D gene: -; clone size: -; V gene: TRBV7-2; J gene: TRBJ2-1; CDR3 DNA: TGTGCCAGCAGCCTCAACTCATACACGGGGCGTGATGAGCAGTTCTTC; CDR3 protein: CASSLNSYTGRDEQFF
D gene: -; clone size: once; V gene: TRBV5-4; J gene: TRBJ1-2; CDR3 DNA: TGTGCCAGCACTCGTCCGGGAACCAACTATGGCTACACCTTC; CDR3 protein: CASTRPGTNYGYTF
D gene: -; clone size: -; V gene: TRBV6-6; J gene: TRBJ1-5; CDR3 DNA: TGTGCCAGCACCTCTGGGCAGTCTAGCAATCAGCCCCAGCATTTT; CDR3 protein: CASTSGQSSNQPQHF
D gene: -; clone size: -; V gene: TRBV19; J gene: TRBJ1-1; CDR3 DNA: TGTGCCAGTAGTACGACCAACTTTGAGTCTGAAGCTTTCTTT; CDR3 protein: CASSTTNFESEAFF
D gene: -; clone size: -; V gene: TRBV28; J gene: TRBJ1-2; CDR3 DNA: TGTGCCAGCAGTTTAAGTCGGTCAGTTAACTATGGCTACACCTTC; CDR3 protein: CASSLSRSVNYGYTF
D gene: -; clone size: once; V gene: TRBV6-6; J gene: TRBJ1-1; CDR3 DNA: TGTGCCGGGACCGACAGACCATCCACTGAAGCTTTCTTT; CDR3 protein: CAGTDRPSTEAFF
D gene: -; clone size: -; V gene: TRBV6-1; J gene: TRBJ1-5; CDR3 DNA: TGTGCCAGCAGTGACTCGGGTCCGGTTCAGCCCCAGCATTTT; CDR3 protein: CASSDSGPVQPQHF
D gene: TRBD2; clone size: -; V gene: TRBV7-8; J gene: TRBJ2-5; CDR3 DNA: TGTGCCAGCAGCTTACGCTCGCTAGCGGGAGGCACCGCCGGGTACCAAGAGACCCAGTACTTC; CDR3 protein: CASSLRSLAGGTAGYQETQYF
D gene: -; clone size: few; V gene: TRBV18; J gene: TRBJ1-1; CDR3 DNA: TGTGCCAGCTCACCCAGGGAAGGGACTGAAGCTTTCTTT; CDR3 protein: CASSPREGTEAFF
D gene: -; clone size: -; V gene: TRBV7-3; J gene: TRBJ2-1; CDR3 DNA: TGTGCCAGCAGCTTAACCCCCGGGATAGTAGCCAATGAGCAGTTCTTC; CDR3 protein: CASSLTPGIVANEQFF
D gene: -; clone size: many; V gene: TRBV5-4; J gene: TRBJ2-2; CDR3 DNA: TGTGCCAGCAGCCCGGGGTTGAGAGGCTCTACGGGCGGGGAGCTGTTTTTT; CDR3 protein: CASSPGLRGSTGGELFF